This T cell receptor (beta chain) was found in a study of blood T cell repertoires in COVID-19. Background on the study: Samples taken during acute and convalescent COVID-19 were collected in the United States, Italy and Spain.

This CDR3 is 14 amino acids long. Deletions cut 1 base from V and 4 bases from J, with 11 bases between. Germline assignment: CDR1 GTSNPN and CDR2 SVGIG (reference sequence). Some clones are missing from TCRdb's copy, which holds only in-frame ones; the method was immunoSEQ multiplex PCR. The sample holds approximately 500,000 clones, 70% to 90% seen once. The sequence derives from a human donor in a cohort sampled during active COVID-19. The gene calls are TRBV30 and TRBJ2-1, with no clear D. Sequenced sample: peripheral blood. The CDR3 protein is CAWSESVRYNEQFF. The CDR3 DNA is TGTGCCTGGAGTGAAAGTGTGCGGTACAATGAGCAGTTCTTC.